The 25 T cell receptor beta chains below come from one sample, sequenced in a study of blood T cell repertoires in COVID-19. Using immunoSEQ multiplex PCR, the repertoire was profiled, and TCRdb retains in-frame clones only, with some absent. The sample yields some 150,000 clones, roughly 84% seen once. The sample comprised PBMCs or T cells enriched from blood (not recorded which). These receptors came from a woman aged 45-60 years who had been exposed to COVID-19.

V gene TRBV29-1 combines with J gene TRBJ1-1, with D uncertain. Germline V CDR1 and CDR2: SQVTM, ANQGSEA. The CDR3 spans 13 residues. V shed 4 bases and J shed 4 bases, with 13 bases lying between them. CDR3 residues: CSVALRAGTEAFF. The CDR3 DNA reads TGCAGCGTTGCCCTTAGGGCGGGCACTGAAGCTTTCTTT.

This clone was counted many times. The chain joins TRBV4-1 to TRBJ1-2, with TRBD1 identical over 7 bases. The germline V gene encodes CDR1 MGHRA and CDR2 YSYEKL. This CDR3 region has 18 residues. V gave up 0 bases and J gave up 0 bases; unmatched junction bases: 10. CDR3 sequence: CASSQDPAGDRANYGYTF. In nucleotides, the CDR3 is TGCGCCAGCAGCCAAGATCCCGCTGGGGACAGAGCTAACTATGGCTACACCTTC.

V gene TRBV28 combines with J gene TRBJ2-5, with D maybe TRBD2 (7 bases). Germline V CDR1 and CDR2: MDHEN, SYDVKM. The CDR3 totals 15 residues. V dropped 1 base and J dropped 2 bases, with 11 bases sitting between them. The CDR3 sequence is CASSLSGGPQETQYF. In DNA, the CDR3 is TGTGCCAGCAGTTTATCGGGGGGCCCTCAAGAGACCCAGTACTTC. Variable domain in full (rest from reference TRBV28 and TRBJ2-5): DVKVTQSSRYLVKRTGEKVFLECVQDMDHENMFWYRQDPGLGLRLIYFSYDVKMKEKGDIPEGYSVSREKKERFSLILESASTNQTSMYLCASSLSGGPQETQYFGPGTRLLVL.

This chain links TRBV4-1 with TRBJ1-2; unclear D gene. The CDR3 contains 17 residues. CDR1 and CDR2 from the germline V gene are MGHRA and YSYEKL. V was cut by 3 bases and J by 2 bases, with 19 bases left in between. The CDR3 nucleotides read TGCGCCAGCAGCCACCCCGGTCCGGAGGACCTAAACTATGGCTACACCTTC. Protein: CASSHPGPEDLNYGYTF.

The chain uses TRBV6-1 and TRBJ2-7, with a weak D call TRBD1 (6 bases). Trimming removed 0 bases from V and 5 bases from J, with 11 bases in between. CDR1 is MNHNS, CDR2 SASEGT, per germline. This CDR3 region has 14 residues. The CDR3 is CASSEAAGANEQYF. CDR3 DNA sequence: TGTGCCAGCAGTGAAGCGGCAGGGGCAAACGAGCAGTACTTC.

The chain uses TRBV7-8 and TRBJ2-7, with 11 nucleotides matching TRBD1. Germline V gives CDR1 SGHVS, CDR2 FQNEAQ. V gave up 2 bases and J gave up 2 bases; unmatched junction bases: 2. The CDR3 covers 15 residues. The CDR3 coding sequence is TGTGCCAGCAGCTTACTGGGACAGGGGGCCTACGAGCAGTACTTC. This sequence encodes CASSLLGQGAYEQYF.

V gene TRBV9 combines with J gene TRBJ1-3; D might be TRBD1 (6 bases). Germline V gene sequence: CDR1 SGDLS, CDR2 YYNGEE. The CDR3 is 15 residues long. Trimming took off 0 bases at V and 8 bases at J, with 15 bases between the two ends. CDR3 DNA: TGTGCCAGCAGCGTAGGACCCCAGGGGACGGACACCATATATTTT. Protein sequence: CASSVGPQGTDTIYF. Supplemented by reference TRBV9 and TRBJ1-3, the full variable domain reads DSGVTQTPKHLITATGQRVTLRCSPRSGDLSVYWYQQSLDQGLQFLIQYYNGEERAKGNILERFSAQQFPDLHSELNLSSLELGDSALYFCASSVGPQGTDTIYFGEGSWLTVV.

The CDR3 sequence: CSVFRTGTEAFF. The DNA for the CDR3 is TGCAGCGTGTTTCGCACGGGAACTGAAGCTTTCTTT. The rearrangement uses TRBV29-1 and TRBJ1-1, with no clear D. Germline loops: CDR1 SQVTM, CDR2 ANQGSEA. CDR3 size: 12 residues. V lost 6 bases and J lost 5, with 13 bases in between.

The gene calls are TRBV11-2 and TRBJ2-7, with 10 nucleotides matching TRBD2. V lost 1 base and J lost 4; bases outside the gene matches: 4. CDR1 and CDR2 (germline): SGHAT, FQNNGV. The CDR3 runs 15 residues. CDR3 residues: CASSLGASGSYEQYF. CDR3 coding DNA: TGTGCCAGCAGCTTAGGCGCTAGCGGGAGTTACGAGCAGTACTTC. Using reference TRBV11-2 and TRBJ2-7 for the parts outside the CDR3, the full variable domain is EAGVAQSPRYKIIEKRQSVAFWCNPISGHATLYWYQQILGQGPKLLIQFQNNGVVDDSQLPKDRFSAERLKGVDSTLKIQPAKLEDSAVYLCASSLGASGSYEQYFGPGTRLTVT.

The chain joins TRBV4-1 to TRBJ2-5; 11 positions agree with TRBD2. This CDR3 spans 15 amino acids. Unmatched junction bases numbered 1, after V lost 0 bases and J lost 4 bases. Germline CDR1 and CDR2: MGHRA and YSYEKL. The CDR3 loop is CASSQEGLAAETQYF. CDR3 nucleotides: TGCGCCAGCAGCCAAGAGGGACTAGCGGCAGAGACCCAGTACTTC.

The chain combines TRBV2 with TRBJ2-2; a weak D match, TRBD2 (6 bases). CDR3 size: 15 residues. Germline-derived CDR1 and CDR2 are SNHLY and FYNNEI. Trimming shortened V by 8 bases and J by 2 bases, and 15 bases separated the two germline ends. The CDR3, as DNA: TGTGCCAGCGGGACTCCGCGGGGAAACACCGGGGAGCTGTTTTTT. This encodes CASGTPRGNTGELFF. The variable domain in full, with the rest retrieved from reference TRBV2 and TRBJ2-2, is EPEVTQTPSHQVTQMGQEVILRCVPISNHLYFYWYRQILGQKVEFLVSFYNNEISEKSEIFDDQFSVERPDGSNFTLKIRSTKLEDSAMYFCASGTPRGNTGELFFGEGSRLTVL.

The genes are TRBV9 and TRBJ2-1; 10 positions match TRBD2. The length of the CDR3 is 15 residues. Germline loops: CDR1 SGDLS, CDR2 YYNGEE. After removal of 0 bases from V and 9 bases from J, the junction contained 6 bases not matched to a gene. CDR3 nucleotides: TGTGCCAGCAGCGTAGTAACTAGCGGGGCAGGTGAGCAGTTCTTC. Residues: CASSVVTSGAGEQFF. The full variable domain, rest sourced from reference TRBV9 and TRBJ2-1, is DSGVTQTPKHLITATGQRVTLRCSPRSGDLSVYWYQQSLDQGLQFLIQYYNGEERAKGNILERFSAQQFPDLHSELNLSSLELGDSALYFCASSVVTSGAGEQFFGPGTRLTVL.

The chain has TRBV6-5 and TRBJ2-7; D is ambiguous. The V end was cut by 5 bases, the J end by 0 bases, with 11 bases between. The germline CDR1 and CDR2 sequences are MNHEY and SVGAGI. There are 14 residues in the CDR3. Here the CDR3 reads CASSTRLSSYEQYF. CDR3 bases: TGTGCCAGCAGTACCAGATTAAGCTCCTACGAGCAGTACTTC.

This chain connects TRBV5-5 to TRBJ1-3, with D possibly TRBD1 on 5 matching bases. The CDR3 extends over 16 amino acids. The V gene lost 4 bases and the J gene lost 1 base, with 15 bases spanning the gap. CDR1 and CDR2 (germline): SGHKS, YYEKEE (reference sequence). CDR3 amino acids: CASSVQGRVSGNTIYF. As DNA, the CDR3 is TGTGCCAGCAGCGTCCAGGGCCGGGTTTCTGGAAACACCATATATTTT. Variable domain in full (rest from reference TRBV5-5 and TRBJ1-3): DAGVTQSPTHLIKTRGQQVTLRCSPISGHKSVSWYQQVLGQGPQFIFQYYEKEERGRGNFPDRFSARQFPNYSSELNVNALLLGDSALYLCASSVQGRVSGNTIYFGEGSWLTVV.

The table lists this clone with a few counts. This chain connects TRBV6-2 or TRBV6-3 to TRBJ1-2; the D gene is possibly TRBD1 (6 bases). V was cut by 6 bases and J by 8 bases, with 16 bases left in between. CDR3 length: 13 residues. From germline, CDR1 is MNHEY and CDR2 SVGEGT. In DNA form, the CDR3 reads TGTGCCAGCAGCACAAACAGGGTGAAGGGCTACACCTTC. Its translation: CASSTNRVKGYTF.

CDR3 residues: CASSQARTGLSPLHF. CDR3 nucleotide sequence: TGTGCCAGCAGCCAGGCCAGGACAGGCCTTTCACCCCTCCACTTT. This rearrangement joins TRBV14 to TRBJ1-6, with 7 nucleotides matching TRBD1. J lost 9 bases, V lost 3 bases, and 8 bases had no gene match. The V gene's germline CDR1 is SGHDN and CDR2 FVKESK. CDR3 length: 15 residues.

The chain couples TRBV6-2 or TRBV6-3 to TRBJ1-1; unclear D gene. Trimming took 4 bases from V and 0 from J, leaving 9 bases between them. The CDR3 has 14 residues. Germline V gene data show CDR1 as MNHEY and CDR2 as SVGEGT. In DNA, the CDR3 is TGTGCCAGCAGTTTGCTAACTGTGAACACTGAAGCTTTCTTT. Its translation is CASSLLTVNTEAFF.

J is TRBJ1-2 and V is TRBV30, with TRBD1 as a possible D gene (6 bases). This CDR3 has 10 residues. From germline, CDR1 is GTSNPN and CDR2 SVGIG (reference sequence). CDR3 region: CAGGGRGYTF. The DNA of the CDR3 is TGTGCGGGCGGGGGCCGGGGCTACACCTTC.

This rearrangement joins TRBV18 to TRBJ1-2, with a possible D match to TRBD1 (6 bases). The V end lost 1 base, the J end lost 6 bases, and 12 bases lay between the germline ends. Germline-derived CDR1 and CDR2 are KGHSH and LQKENI. This CDR3 has 14 amino acids. CDR3 residues: CASSPQAGADGYTF. The CDR3 nucleotides are TGTGCCAGCTCACCACAGGCAGGGGCCGATGGCTACACCTTC.

V is TRBV4-3 and J is TRBJ1-5, with D unresolved. V lost 4 bases to trimming and J lost 3 bases, with 7 bases between them. CDR1 LGHNA and CDR2 YSLEER come from the germline V gene. There are 13 residues in the CDR3. As DNA, the CDR3 is TGCGCCAGCAGCCTAGACATCAATCAGCCCCAGCATTTT. It translates to CASSLDINQPQHF.

In nucleotides, the CDR3 is TGTGCCATCAGACCGACAGGGTCTTCCTACGAGCAGTACTTC. Encoded protein: CAIRPTGSSYEQYF. This sequence joins TRBV10-3 and TRBJ2-7; 7 bases agree with TRBD1. Germline lookup yields CDR1 ENHRY and CDR2 SYGVKD. The CDR3 totals 14 residues. Trimming cost V 6 bases and J 1 base; bases outside gene matches: 6.

The rearrangement links TRBV11-2 to TRBJ1-6; maybe TRBD1 (5 bases). V gave up 3 bases and J gave up 7 bases, with 10 bases separating them. The CDR3 sequence is 14 residues long. Germline assignment: CDR1 SGHAT and CDR2 FQNNGV. In DNA form, the CDR3 reads TGTGCCAGCAGCTTGGGTAAGGGGAATTCACCCCTCCACTTT. This codes for CASSLGKGNSPLHF.

The table lists this clone with a few counts. CDR3 DNA sequence: TGTGCCAGCAGCCCGAGGGGGCGCACTGAAGCTTTCTTT. Its translation: CASSPRGRTEAFF. The rearrangement uses TRBV3-1 (or the pseudogene TRBV3-2) and TRBJ1-1; 7 bases match TRBD1. Losses at the gene ends were 4 bases for V and 4 bases for J; bases not matched to a gene: 3. This CDR3 is built from 13 residues. Germline CDR1 and CDR2: LGHDT and YNNKEL (reference sequence).

J is TRBJ1-1 and V is TRBV9; D call uncertain. CDR1 is SGDLS and CDR2 is YYNGEE in the germline V gene. There are 14 residues in the CDR3. The V gene lost 3 bases and the J gene lost 10 bases, with 19 bases spanning the gap. The CDR3 DNA reads TGTGCCAGCAGCGAACGTGTCGGTCTCGCCCGAGCTTTCTTT. It codes for CASSERVGLARAFF.

The gene calls are TRBV6-6 and TRBJ2-2; a possible D gene is TRBD1 (5 bases). Germline V CDR1 and CDR2: MNHNY, SVGAGI (reference sequence). Trimming removed 6 bases at V and 1 base at J, with 9 bases between. This CDR3 is built from 14 residues. The CDR3 here is CASREQVNTGELFF. CDR3 coding DNA: TGTGCCAGCAGGGAACAGGTGAACACCGGGGAGCTGTTTTTT.